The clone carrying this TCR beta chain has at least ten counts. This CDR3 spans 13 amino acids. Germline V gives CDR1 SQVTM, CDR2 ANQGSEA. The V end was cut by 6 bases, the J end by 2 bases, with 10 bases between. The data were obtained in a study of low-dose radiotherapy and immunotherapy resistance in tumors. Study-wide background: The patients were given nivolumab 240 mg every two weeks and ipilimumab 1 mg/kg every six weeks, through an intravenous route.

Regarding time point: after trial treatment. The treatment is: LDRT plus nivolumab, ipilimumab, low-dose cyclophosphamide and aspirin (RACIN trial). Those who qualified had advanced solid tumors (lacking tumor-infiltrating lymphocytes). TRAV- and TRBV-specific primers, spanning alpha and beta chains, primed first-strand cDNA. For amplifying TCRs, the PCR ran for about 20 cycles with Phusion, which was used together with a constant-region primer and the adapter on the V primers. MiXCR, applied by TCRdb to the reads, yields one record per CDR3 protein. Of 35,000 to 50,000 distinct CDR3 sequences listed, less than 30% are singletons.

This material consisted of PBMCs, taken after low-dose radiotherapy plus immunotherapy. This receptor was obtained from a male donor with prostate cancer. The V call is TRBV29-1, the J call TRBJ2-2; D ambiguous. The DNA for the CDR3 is TGCAGCGTAGGGATTCTAAACACCGGGGAGCTGTTTTTT. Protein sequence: CSVGILNTGELFF.